The 28 T cell receptor beta chains in this list originate from one sample, sequenced in a study of cytotoxic CD8 clonotypes in ibrutinib-treated CLL. This table comes from immunoSEQ multiplex PCR, and its TCRdb copy is limited to in-frame clones, with some not included. The repertoire holds approximately 190,000 clones, with 75% to 80% as singletons. Sequencing used PBMCs, obtained after 12 months of ibrutinib treatment. The receptors shown here come from a human donor with chronic lymphocytic leukemia.

This clone was picked up one time. V usage is TRBV5-1 and J usage is TRBJ2-3; 8 bases align to TRBD1. The CDR3 totals 16 residues. V trimming: 0 bases; J trimming: 6 bases; junction bases outside the gene matches: 9. CDR1 and CDR2 from the germline V gene are SGHRS and YFSETQ. CDR3 residues: CASSLGGSGGEDTQYF. CDR3 nucleotides: TGCGCCAGCAGCTTGGGAGGGTCAGGGGGCGAGGATACGCAGTATTTT.

This clone was detected only a few times. The CDR3 sequence is CASSLQVSSYEQYF. As DNA, the CDR3 is TGCGCCAGCAGCTTGCAGGTCAGCTCCTACGAGCAGTACTTC. V and J are TRBV5-1 and TRBJ2-7; D gene unclear. Germline V CDR1 and CDR2: SGHRS, YFSETQ. Trimming cost V 1 base and J 0 bases, with 8 bases left between them. The CDR3 runs to 14 residues.

The gene calls are TRBV27 and TRBJ1-2; D perhaps matches TRBD1 (6 bases). Germline assignment: CDR1 MNHEY and CDR2 SMNVEV (reference sequence). This CDR3 has 15 residues. V was shortened by 7 bases and J by 2 bases, with 17 bases between the two germline ends. The CDR3 region has the DNA TGTGCCAGCACAGAGAGAGGGGGAGGAAACTATGGCTACACCTTC. As protein: CASTERGGGNYGYTF.

This sequence joins TRBV27 and TRBJ2-3, with D perhaps matching TRBD1 or TRBD2 (5 bases each). Trimming cost V 8 bases and J 5 bases, with 23 bases left between them. Germline CDR1 and CDR2: MNHEY and SMNVEV (reference sequence). The CDR3 consists of 16 residues. The CDR3 loop reads CASSEKGRPTIDTQYF. CDR3 nucleotide sequence: TGTGCCAGCTCCGAAAAGGGACGGCCGACGATAGATACGCAGTATTTT.

This chain joins TRBV4-2 and TRBJ2-7; no reliable D call. This CDR3 has 16 residues. Trimming removed 4 bases at V and 2 bases at J, with 18 bases between. Per the germline V gene, CDR1 is LGHNA and CDR2 is YNFKEQ. The CDR3: CASSPSSYSRPYEQYF. CDR3 coding DNA: TGTGCCAGCAGCCCCTCTTCCTACTCAAGGCCCTACGAGCAGTACTTC.

V is TRBV28 and J is TRBJ2-3; tentative D call: TRBD1 (8 bases). There are 14 residues in the CDR3. CDR1 is MDHEN, CDR2 SYDVKM, per germline. V lost 8 bases, J lost 3 bases, and 15 bases lay in between. The CDR3 loop is CASDDRGGTDTQYF. As DNA, the CDR3 is TGTGCCAGCGACGACAGGGGAGGGACAGATACGCAGTATTTT.

The chain employs TRBV18 and TRBJ2-1; tentatively, D is TRBD1 (5 bases). CDR1 and CDR2 from the germline V gene are KGHSH and LQKENI. V was shortened by 3 bases and J by 2 bases, with 11 bases between the two germline ends. This CDR3 comprises 15 residues. CDR3 sequence reads: CASSPTDAPYNEQFF. For the CDR3, the DNA is TGTGCCAGCTCACCGACAGACGCTCCCTACAATGAGCAGTTCTTC.

The chain has TRBV7-9 and TRBJ2-7; 8 bases are shared with TRBD2. The germline CDR1 and CDR2 sequences are SEHNR and FQNEAQ (reference sequence). There are 16 residues in the CDR3. V lost 3 bases to trimming and J lost 4 bases; unmatched junction nucleotides: 11. The CDR3 loop is CASSFSGAGAGYEQYF. CDR3 DNA: TGTGCCAGCAGCTTCTCAGGAGCGGGAGCGGGGTACGAGCAGTACTTC.

This rearrangement joins TRBV19 to TRBJ1-2; D uncertain. This CDR3 comprises 14 residues. The germline V gene encodes CDR1 LNHDA and CDR2 SQIVND (reference sequence). Trimming shortened V by 0 bases and J by 3 bases, and 8 bases separated the two germline ends. This CDR3 is CASSIDRGYYGYTF. The DNA for the CDR3 is TGTGCCAGTAGTATAGATCGAGGGTACTATGGCTACACCTTC.

The chain joins TRBV11-1 to TRBJ2-2; D gene unclear. Germline V gene sequence: CDR1 SGHAT, CDR2 FQDESV (reference sequence). This CDR3 comprises 14 residues. Trimming left V 5 bases short and J 2 bases short, with 9 bases between. The chain's CDR3 is CASSPMVNTGELFF. The CDR3 coding sequence is TGTGCCAGCAGCCCTATGGTAAACACCGGGGAGCTGTTTTTT. The full variable domain, in which reference TRBV11-1 and TRBJ2-2 provide the parts outside the CDR3, is EAEVAQSPRYKITEKSQAVAFWCDPISGHATLYWYRQILGQGPELLVQFQDESVVDDSQLPKDRFSAERLKGVDSTLKIQPAELGDSAMYLCASSPMVNTGELFFGEGSRLTVL.

The chain uses TRBV25-1 and TRBJ2-7, with a weak D call TRBD1 (5 bases). CDR1 is MGHDK and CDR2 is SYGVNS in the germline V gene. The CDR3 sequence is 13 residues long. V shed 7 bases and J shed 4 bases, with 14 bases lying between them. As DNA, the CDR3 is TGTGCCAGCACCACGCAGGGCAGGTACGAGCAGTACTTC. This translates into CASTTQGRYEQYF.

The chain recombines TRBV7-9 with TRBJ2-3; D gene unclear. V dropped 2 bases and J dropped 14 bases, with 14 bases sitting between them. This CDR3 is built from 12 residues. Germline assignment: CDR1 SEHNR and CDR2 FQNEAQ (reference sequence). CDR3 sequence reads: CASSLLAQFWYF. The CDR3 DNA is TGTGCCAGCAGCTTATTAGCCCAGTTTTGGTATTTT.

The chain employs TRBV19 and TRBJ2-7, with 14 bases aligning to TRBD2. V gave up 5 bases and J gave up 5 bases; unmatched junction bases: 11. The CDR3 covers 17 residues. The germline CDR1 and CDR2 sequences are LNHDA and SQIVND (reference sequence). CDR3: CASSPRLAGGPRNEQYF. CDR3 coding DNA: TGTGCCAGTAGTCCAAGACTAGCGGGAGGGCCGAGGAACGAGCAGTACTTC.

The gene calls are TRBV5-1 and TRBJ2-5, with D unclear. Trimming shortened V by 0 bases and J by 2 bases, and 8 bases separated the two germline ends. The CDR3 consists of 14 residues. Germline V CDR1 and CDR2: SGHRS, YFSETQ. CDR3 protein: CASSLVRRQETQYF. As DNA, the CDR3 is TGCGCCAGCAGCTTGGTCCGGCGTCAAGAGACCCAGTACTTC.

The J gene is TRBJ1-3, the V gene TRBV6-5; the D is unclear. In germline, CDR1 is MNHEY, CDR2 SVGAGI. This CDR3 comprises 14 residues. Trimming removed 4 bases at V and 0 bases at J, with 7 bases between. CDR3 region: CASSLRTSGNTIYF. The CDR3, as DNA: TGTGCCAGCAGTTTAAGGACCTCTGGAAACACCATATATTTT.

The V gene is TRBV7-2, the J gene TRBJ2-3; 9 bases fit TRBD2. V shed 3 bases, J shed 7 bases, and the junction held 5 bases outside the gene matches. The CDR3 consists of 14 residues. Germline CDR1 is SGHTA and CDR2 is FQGNSA. The CDR3 DNA reads as TGTGCCAGCAGCTTTGGCGGGGGGGCTTATACGCAGTATTTT. Protein: CASSFGGGAYTQYF.

This chain uses TRBV10-3 with TRBJ1-1, with no clear D. The CDR3 runs 12 residues. The V end lost 8 bases, the J end lost 1 base, and 8 bases lay between the germline ends. CDR1 is ENHRY and CDR2 is SYGVKD in the germline V gene. CDR3 in amino acids: CAIGEKNTEAFF. CDR3 sequence (DNA): TGTGCCATCGGGGAGAAGAACACTGAAGCTTTCTTT.

The chain combines TRBV5-1 with TRBJ2-7; 8 bases align to TRBD1. The V segment lost 8 bases and the J segment 1 base; nucleotides outside the gene matches: 8. Germline V gene sequence: CDR1 SGHRS, CDR2 YFSETQ. This CDR3 region has 14 residues. The CDR3, as DNA: TGCGCCAGTGGGGGCGGACAGGGTTCCTACGAGCAGTACTTC. This gives the protein CASGGGQGSYEQYF.

This clone appeared a single time. This sample also contains other DNA sequences that code for the same CDR3. The rearrangement joins TRBV9 to TRBJ1-5; the D is unclear. The V end lost 0 bases, the J end lost 2 bases, and 6 bases lay between the germline ends. This CDR3 has 14 residues. Germline lookup yields CDR1 SGDLS and CDR2 YYNGEE. The chain's CDR3 is CASSVGQGNQPQHF. The CDR3 DNA reads as TGTGCCAGCAGCGTAGGGCAGGGCAATCAGCCCCAGCATTTT.

This clone was counted once. This chain joins TRBV27 and TRBJ1-5; D is unresolved. Trimming cost V 6 bases and J 7 bases, with 16 bases left between them. CDR1 MNHEY and CDR2 SMNVEV come from the germline V gene (reference sequence). The length of the CDR3 is 14 residues. The CDR3 loop reads CASSPRVSVQPQHF. The CDR3 bases are TGTGCCAGCAGCCCCCGGGTCTCAGTACAGCCCCAGCATTTT.

CDR3 DNA sequence: TGCGCCAGCAGCCACCCCGCCGCGGGTTACAACTATGGCTACACCTTC. Translating it yields CASSHPAAGYNYGYTF. The rearrangement uses TRBV4-1 and TRBJ1-2; D is unclear. The V end was cut by 3 bases, the J end by 2 bases, with 16 bases between. The CDR3 extends over 16 amino acids. CDR1 and CDR2 (germline): MGHRA, YSYEKL.

The chain employs TRBV7-9 and TRBJ1-1, with TRBD1 as a possible D gene (5 bases). Trimming left V 1 base short and J 5 bases short, with 14 bases between. The CDR3 has 15 amino acids. Germline CDR1 reads SEHNR; CDR2 reads FQNEAQ (reference sequence). The CDR3 is CASSLVGVGVTEAFF. In DNA form, the CDR3 reads TGTGCCAGCAGCTTAGTAGGGGTGGGGGTTACTGAAGCTTTCTTT. The full variable domain, in which reference TRBV7-9 and TRBJ1-1 provide the parts outside the CDR3, is DTGVSQNPRHKITKRGQNVTFRCDPISEHNRLYWYRQTLGQGPEFLTYFQNEAQLEKSRLLSDRFSAERPKGSFSTLEIQRTEQGDSAMYLCASSLVGVGVTEAFFGQGTRLTVV.

This chain connects TRBV11-3 to TRBJ2-2; 9 nucleotides line up with TRBD1. The ends lost 4 bases at V and 3 bases at J; junction bases unmatched: 9. This CDR3 is 17 amino acids long. The germline V gene encodes CDR1 SGHNT and CDR2 YENEEA. Here the CDR3 DNA reads TGTGCCAGCAGCTCACAACGGACAGGGGAGGACACCGGGGAGCTGTTTTTT. This encodes CASSSQRTGEDTGELFF.

The rearrangement uses TRBV14 and TRBJ1-6; D gene ambiguous. Germline CDR1 SGHDN, CDR2 FVKESK. Trimming shortened V by 2 bases and J by 7 bases, and 9 bases separated the two germline ends. The CDR3 is made up of 14 amino acids. The CDR3 loop is CASSQWPGNSPLHF. As DNA, the CDR3 is TGTGCCAGCAGCCAATGGCCGGGGAATTCACCCCTCCACTTT.

The rearrangement links TRBV30 to TRBJ2-1, with 8 bases that match TRBD1. The germline gives CDR1 GTSNPN, CDR2 SVGIG (reference sequence). The V gene end was trimmed by 2 bases and the J gene end by 10 bases; junction bases not matched to a gene: 7. This CDR3 spans 13 amino acids. CDR3 loop: CAWSPSGQGEQFF. CDR3 nucleotide sequence: TGTGCCTGGAGTCCGTCAGGACAGGGCGAGCAGTTCTTC.

This sequence joins TRBV5-1 and TRBJ1-2, with D unclear. Trimming took off 0 bases at V and 4 bases at J, with 7 bases between the two ends. The length of the CDR3 is 13 residues. CDR1 SGHRS and CDR2 YFSETQ come from the germline V gene. The CDR3 nucleotides are TGCGCCAGCAGCTTGGGCGGTGGCTATGGCTACACCTTC. This encodes CASSLGGGYGYTF.

Of note for this clone: Other DNA sequences in the same sample also yield this CDR3. V and J are TRBV4-1 and TRBJ2-5; D is ambiguous. Germline-derived CDR1 and CDR2 are MGHRA and YSYEKL. The V and J ends lost 1 base and 4 bases respectively, with 4 bases between them. The CDR3 contains 12 residues. The CDR3 here is CASSQVRETQYF. CDR3 DNA: TGCGCCAGCAGCCAAGTGCGAGAGACCCAGTACTTC.

The chain is built from TRBV30 and TRBJ1-1; D gene ambiguous. The CDR3 contains 13 residues. Germline V gives CDR1 GTSNPN, CDR2 SVGIG (reference sequence). The ends were cut back, 3 bases at V and 6 bases at J, with 14 bases in the middle. CDR3 protein: CAWRHSLGAEAFF. CDR3 DNA: TGTGCCTGGAGACACAGTCTCGGGGCTGAAGCTTTCTTT.